Listed below are T cell receptor beta chains from one sample, sequenced in a study of CD8 T cells in ankylosing spondylitis. Each CDR3 protein is one row after TCRdb ran MiXCR on the 5' RACE reads. This table holds around 150,000 distinct CDR3 sequences, roughly 11% found once. The sample comprised blood, either unsorted or a sorted T cell fraction (not recorded which). The source of these receptors is a female donor with ankylosing spondylitis or in good health (not recorded which). Each CDR3 is given with its conserved first and last residue. A D gene is named only where the DNA matches it firmly. Clone size is not always given. Where it is, it says once, few, many or a class for expanded clones.

d_call	j_call	clone_size	v_call	cdr3_aa	cdr3_nt
.	TRBJ2-6	medium-sized	TRBV20-1	CSARTSSGANVLTF	TGCAGTGCTAGAACGTCGTCTGGGGCCAACGTCCTGACTTTC
TRBD2	TRBJ2-1	.	TRBV6-1	CASSPGTSGARQFF	TGTGCCAGCAGTCCAGGGACTAGCGGGGCTAGGCAGTTCTTC
TRBD2	TRBJ2-3	many	TRBV5-1	CASRLAGNTDTQYF	TGCGCCAGTCGACTAGCGGGAAACACAGATACGCAGTATTTT
.	TRBJ1-5	many	TRBV5-8	CASSLAPQAGDQPQHF	TGTGCCAGCAGCTTGGCCCCACAGGCAGGGGACCAGCCCCAGCATTTT
.	TRBJ2-7	many	TRBV12-3/TRBV12-4	CASRGYEQYF	TGTGCCAGCAGGGGGTACGAGCAGTACTTC
.	TRBJ2-2	many	TRBV5-4	CASSLDRVQDGELFF	TGTGCCAGCAGCTTGGACAGGGTCCAGGACGGGGAGCTGTTTTTT
TRBD2	TRBJ2-3	many	TRBV10-2	CASSGAGGPTDTQYF	TGCGCCAGCAGTGGGGCGGGGGGTCCCACAGATACGCAGTATTTT
TRBD2	TRBJ2-1	many	TRBV19	CASSRGTSGNNEQFF	TGTGCCAGTAGTAGGGGGACTAGCGGAAACAATGAGCAGTTCTTC
TRBD2	TRBJ2-5	.	TRBV18	CASSPSGLAEETQYF	TGTGCCAGCTCACCTTCTGGACTAGCGGAAGAGACCCAGTACTTC
.	TRBJ2-2	few	TRBV25-1	CASSEVLIAGAGELFF	TGTGCCAGCAGTGAAGTTTTAATCGCAGGGGCCGGGGAGCTGTTTTTT
.	TRBJ2-7	many	TRBV7-9	CASSSRTESSYEQYF	TGTGCCAGCAGCTCCAGGACCGAGAGCTCCTACGAGCAGTACTTC
.	TRBJ1-2	many	TRBV28	CASCSGGANYGYTF	TGTGCCAGTTGCAGCGGTGGAGCTAACTATGGCTACACCTTC
TRBD2	TRBJ2-1	few	TRBV3-1	CATSQESFAGEAYNEQFF	TGTGCCACCAGCCAAGAGTCTTTTGCGGGAGAGGCCTACAATGAGCAGTTCTTC
.	TRBJ2-1	many	TRBV2	CASSPDNYNEQFF	TGTGCCAGCAGTCCCGACAACTACAATGAGCAGTTCTTC